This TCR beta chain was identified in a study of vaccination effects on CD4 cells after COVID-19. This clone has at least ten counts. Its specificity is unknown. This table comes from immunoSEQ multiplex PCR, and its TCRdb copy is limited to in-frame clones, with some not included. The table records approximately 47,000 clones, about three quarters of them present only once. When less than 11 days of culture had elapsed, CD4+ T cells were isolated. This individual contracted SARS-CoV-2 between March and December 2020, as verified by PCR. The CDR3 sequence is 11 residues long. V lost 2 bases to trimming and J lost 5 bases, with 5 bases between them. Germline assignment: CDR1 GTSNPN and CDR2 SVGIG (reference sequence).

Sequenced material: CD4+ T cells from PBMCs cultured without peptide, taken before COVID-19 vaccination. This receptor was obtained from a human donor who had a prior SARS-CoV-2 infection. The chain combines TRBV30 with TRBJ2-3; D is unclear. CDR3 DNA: TGTGCCTGGAGTTGGGGAGATACGCAGTATTTT. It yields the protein CAWSWGDTQYF. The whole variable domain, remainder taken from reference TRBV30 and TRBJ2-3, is SQTIHQWPATLVQPVGSPLSLECTVEGTSNPNLYWYRQAAGRGLQLLFYSVGIGQISSEVPQNLSASRPQDRQFILSSKKLLLSDSGFYLCAWSWGDTQYFGPGTRLTVL.